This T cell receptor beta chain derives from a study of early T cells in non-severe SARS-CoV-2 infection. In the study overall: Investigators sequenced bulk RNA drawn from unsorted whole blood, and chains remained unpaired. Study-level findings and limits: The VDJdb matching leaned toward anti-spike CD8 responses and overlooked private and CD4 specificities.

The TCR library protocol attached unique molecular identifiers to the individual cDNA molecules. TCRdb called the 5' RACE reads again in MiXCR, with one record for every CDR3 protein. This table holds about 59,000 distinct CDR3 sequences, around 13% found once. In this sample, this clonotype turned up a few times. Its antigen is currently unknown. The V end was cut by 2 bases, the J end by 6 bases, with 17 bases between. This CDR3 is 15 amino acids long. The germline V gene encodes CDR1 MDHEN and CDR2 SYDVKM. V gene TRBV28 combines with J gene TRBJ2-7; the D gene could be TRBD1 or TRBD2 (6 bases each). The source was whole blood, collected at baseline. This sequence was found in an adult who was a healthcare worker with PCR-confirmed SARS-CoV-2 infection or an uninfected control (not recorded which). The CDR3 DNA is TGTGCCAGCAGTTTAGTTTGGCGCAGGGGAGGCGAGCAGTACTTC. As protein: CASSLVWRRGGEQYF.